This TCR beta chain was found in a study of cytomegalovirus exposure and HLA in healthy donors. In its sample, this clone was seen a few times. This PCR relied on a set of 60 Vbeta primers and 13 Jbeta primers. The method was immunoSEQ multiplex PCR; TCRdb's version includes in-frame clones alone and lacks a portion of them. The sample shows fewer than 150,000 clones, roughly four fifths of them seen only once. Trimming removed 4 bases from V and 5 bases from J; junction bases left unmatched: 11. CDR1 and CDR2 from the germline V gene are SQVTM and ANQGSEA. The CDR3 has 15 residues. Sequencing was performed on PBMCs. The gene calls are TRBV29-1 and TRBJ1-1; 9 positions agree with TRBD1. This TCR was sampled from a man aged 25 to 40 in good health and CMV-seronegative. The CDR3 sequence: CSVAPFDRGVTEAFF. The DNA for the CDR3 is TGCAGCGTTGCCCCCTTTGACAGGGGGGTTACTGAAGCTTTCTTT.